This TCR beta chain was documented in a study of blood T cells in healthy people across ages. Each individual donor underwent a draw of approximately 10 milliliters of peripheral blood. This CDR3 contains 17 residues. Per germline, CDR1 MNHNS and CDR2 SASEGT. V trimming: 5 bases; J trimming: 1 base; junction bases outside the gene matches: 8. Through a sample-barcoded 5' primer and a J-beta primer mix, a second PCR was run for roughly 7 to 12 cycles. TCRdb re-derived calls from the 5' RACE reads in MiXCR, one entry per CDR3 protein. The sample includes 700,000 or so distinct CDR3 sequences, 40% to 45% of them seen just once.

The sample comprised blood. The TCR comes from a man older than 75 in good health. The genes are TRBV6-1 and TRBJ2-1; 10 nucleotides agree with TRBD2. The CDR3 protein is CASSHPPTSGSYNEQFF. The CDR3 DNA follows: TGTGCCAGCAGTCATCCCCCGACTAGCGGGTCCTACAATGAGCAGTTCTTC.